A single sample gave rise to the 6 T cell receptor beta chains below, sequenced in a study of blood T cell repertoires in COVID-19. Sequenced by immunoSEQ multiplex PCR; TCRdb stores in-frame clones only, minus some. Seen here are fewer than 250,000 clones, about 87% observed once, and the top ten hold 2.5% to 3%. The sequenced sample was PBMCs or T cells enriched from blood (not recorded which). These receptor sequences come from a woman younger than 45 with acute COVID-19.

The chain employs TRBV29-1 and TRBJ1-2; D remains ambiguous. This CDR3 is built from 10 residues. Germline V gene lookup returns CDR1 SQVTM and CDR2 ANQGSEA. The V end was cut by 6 bases, the J end by 4 bases, with 6 bases between. This CDR3 is CSVGGYGYTF. The CDR3 DNA reads TGCAGCGTGGGAGGCTATGGCTACACCTTC.

The J gene is TRBJ2-7, the V gene TRBV19; 10 bases fit TRBD1. Germline V gene lookup returns CDR1 LNHDA and CDR2 SQIVND (reference sequence). V gave up 10 bases and J gave up 0 bases; unmatched junction bases: 9. The CDR3 runs 15 residues. Here the CDR3 reads CANQQGQGLSYEQYF. The CDR3 region has the DNA TGTGCCAACCAACAGGGACAGGGGCTCTCCTACGAGCAGTACTTC.

This clone has a single count. The V gene is TRBV5-4, the J gene TRBJ2-7, with a possible D match to TRBD2 (5 bases). V lost 3 bases, J lost 4 bases, and 8 bases lay in between. CDR1 and CDR2 from the germline V gene are SGHNT and YYREEE (reference sequence). CDR3 length: 12 amino acids. As DNA, the CDR3 is TGTGCCAGCAGCTACTCGGGGTACGAGCAGTACTTC. Residues: CASSYSGYEQYF.

This clone occurred a few times. V is TRBV19 and J is TRBJ2-1, with a weak D call TRBD2 (7 bases). CDR1 and CDR2 from the germline V gene are LNHDA and SQIVND (reference sequence). The V gene lost 7 bases and the J gene lost 7 bases, with 17 bases spanning the gap. This CDR3 contains 14 residues. The CDR3 nucleotides are TGTGCCAGTATGCCGGGGGGCCTTTTGAATGAGCAGTTCTTC. Its protein product is CASMPGGLLNEQFF.

CDR3 loop: CASSLDWNTEAFF. CDR3 bases: TGTGCCAGCAGCTTGGACTGGAACACTGAAGCTTTCTTT. The chain is built from TRBV5-4 and TRBJ1-1; D gene uncertain. Germline-derived CDR1 and CDR2 are SGHNT and YYREEE (reference sequence). V was trimmed by 0 bases and J by 1 base, leaving 4 bases between them. The CDR3 sequence is 13 residues long.

The sample holds one count of this clone. The chain employs TRBV4-1 and TRBJ2-5; TRBD1 matches 7 bases. Trimming removed 4 bases from V and 5 bases from J; junction bases left unmatched: 10. Per the germline V gene, CDR1 is MGHRA and CDR2 is YSYEKL. The CDR3 consists of 15 residues. The CDR3 DNA reads TGCGCCAGCAGCCCCGGGACAGCGGACCCGGAGACCCAGTACTTC. Its protein product is CASSPGTADPETQYF.